This T cell receptor (beta chain) was sequenced for a study of neurological immune-mediated disorders. As for time point: technical triplicate 2. Trimming took off 1 base at V and 5 bases at J, with 11 bases between the two ends. The CDR3 consists of 14 residues. Germline assignment: CDR1 DFQATT and CDR2 SNEGSKA (reference sequence). 5'RACE employing 10-nucleotide random UMIs yielded the cDNA. Over 160 million TCR-beta sequences from 15-18 subjects were obtained in each sequencing run. TCRdb reprocessed the 5' RACE reads via MiXCR and lists one record per CDR3 protein. This sample has tens of thousands of distinct CDR3 sequences; around 24% occur once, and the top ten carry over 4.5%. Study-wide points: None of the CDR3 amino acid sequences of expanded clones recurred across subjects, suggesting private repertoires in all groups. Healthy controls had more TCR clonal expansion than multiple sclerosis, which showed the least, whereas HTLV-1-associated myelopathy showed the most.

Notes on this clonotype: Its specificity is unknown.

This receptor was identified in a man between 60 and 70 years old with HTLV-1-associated myelopathy (HAM/TSP). The chain uses TRBV20-1 and TRBJ2-2; D may be TRBD2 (5 bases). Sequencing input: PBMCs. The CDR3 spells CSARASGSTGELFF. CDR3 coding DNA: TGCAGTGCTAGAGCGTCGGGGAGTACCGGGGAGCTGTTTTTT.